These 27 T cell receptor beta chains share one sample of origin, sequenced in a study of response to subunit inactivated influenza vaccine. From the RT-PCR reads, TCRdb called clonotypes with MiXCR, one entry per CDR3 protein. The table lists over 150,000 distinct CDR3 sequences, approximately 10% of them singletons. This material consisted of non-naive T cells sorted from PBMCs, taken roughly 6 weeks after vaccination. The receptors here all came from a man aged 45-60 years who received an inactivated influenza vaccine.

This clonotype was counted many times. Here the CDR3 reads CATSSRVGASEQFF. CDR3 bases: TGTGCCACCAGCAGCAGGGTTGGAGCGAGTGAGCAGTTCTTC. J is TRBJ2-1 and V is TRBV15, with D perhaps matching TRBD1 (5 bases). Germline-derived CDR1 and CDR2 are LNHNV and YYDKDF (reference sequence). The CDR3 covers 14 residues. V lost 3 bases to trimming and J lost 9 bases, with 15 bases between them. The full variable domain, rest sourced from reference TRBV15 and TRBJ2-1, is DAMVIQNPRYQVTQFGKPVTLSCSQTLNHNVMYWYQQKSSQAPKLLFHYYDKDFNNEADTPDNFQSRRPNTSFCFLDIRSPGLGDTAMYLCATSSRVGASEQFFGPGTRLTVL.

This clonotype appeared a few times. This chain connects TRBV7-9 to TRBJ1-1; 7 bases fit TRBD1. Germline V gene sequence: CDR1 SEHNR, CDR2 FQNEAQ (reference sequence). The CDR3 consists of 16 residues. After removal of 5 bases from V and 3 bases from J, the junction contained 12 bases not matched to a gene. In DNA, the CDR3 is TGTGCCAGCAGCACCCGACAGGGCGGCAGGGACACTGAAGCTTTCTTT. It is translated as CASSTRQGGRDTEAFF.

This clonotype was detected a few times. This chain uses TRBV5-4 with TRBJ1-2; no reliable D call. CDR3 length equals 14 residues. The germline V gene has CDR1 SGHNT and CDR2 YYREEE (reference sequence). Trimming took off 0 bases at V and 5 bases at J, with 11 bases between the two ends. The CDR3 sequence is CASSLGAEPYGYTF. Written as DNA, the CDR3 is TGTGCCAGCAGCTTGGGAGCAGAGCCATATGGCTACACCTTC.

This clonotype was observed a few times. The genes are TRBV20-1 and TRBJ2-7; 9 bases match TRBD2. This CDR3 has 13 residues. CDR1 DFQATT and CDR2 SNEGSKA come from the germline V gene (reference sequence). With V trimmed by 3 bases and J by 2 bases, 2 bases remained unmatched. This CDR3 is CSASRLAAYEQYF. The CDR3 nucleotides read TGCAGTGCTAGCAGACTAGCGGCCTACGAGCAGTACTTC.

In its sample, this clonotype was seen a few times. The chain carries TRBV6-5 and TRBJ1-4, with D unresolved. CDR3 size: 13 residues. Trimming took 2 bases from V and 5 from J, leaving 6 bases between them. Looked up from germline, CDR1 is MNHEY and CDR2 is SVGAGI. The CDR3 sequence is CASSYQYNEKLFF. The CDR3 DNA reads TGTGCCAGCAGTTACCAATACAATGAAAAACTGTTTTTT.

The chain links TRBV3-1 to TRBJ1-5; D gene uncertain. In germline, CDR1 is LGHDT, CDR2 YNNKEL (reference sequence). The CDR3 runs to 15 residues. V was clipped by 3 bases and J by 3 bases, with 12 bases between them. For the CDR3, the DNA is TGTGCCAGCAGCCAGGCTGCCGATCCCAATCAGCCCCAGCATTTT. Its translation: CASSQAADPNQPQHF.

This clonotype was detected ten times or more. V gene TRBV7-6 combines with J gene TRBJ1-2; unclear D gene. The CDR3 has 15 residues. CDR1 is SGHVS, CDR2 FNYEAQ, per germline. V lost 5 bases and J 0 bases, leaving 13 bases between the germline ends. CDR3 amino acids: CASSPIDIANYGYTF. CDR3 DNA: TGTGCCAGCAGCCCTATAGACATAGCTAACTATGGCTACACCTTC. The variable domain in full, with the rest retrieved from reference TRBV7-6 and TRBJ1-2, is GAGVSQSPRYKVTKRGQDVALRCDPISGHVSLYWYRQALGQGPEFLTYFNYEAQQDKSGLPNDRFSAERPEGSISTLTIQRTEQRDSAMYRCASSPIDIANYGYTFGSGTRLTVV.

In DNA form, the CDR3 reads TGTGCCAGCAGTGTTCGACAGGGGCAGTTCTTC. This encodes CASSVRQGQFF. The chain joins TRBV2 to TRBJ2-1; 7 nucleotides match TRBD1. Germline trimming cut 4 bases from V and 12 bases from J; bases unmatched to any gene: 3. CDR1 and CDR2 from the germline V gene are SNHLY and FYNNEI. CDR3 size: 11 residues. Variable domain in full (rest from reference TRBV2 and TRBJ2-1): EPEVTQTPSHQVTQMGQEVILRCVPISNHLYFYWYRQILGQKVEFLVSFYNNEISEKSEIFDDQFSVERPDGSNFTLKIRSTKLEDSAMYFCASSVRQGQFFGPGTRLTVL.

J is TRBJ2-1 and V is TRBV3-1, with D perhaps matching TRBD2 (6 bases). With 3 bases removed from V and 10 bases from J, the gap between germline ends came to 13 bases. Germline V gene lookup returns CDR1 LGHDT and CDR2 YNNKEL (reference sequence). The CDR3 consists of 13 residues. The CDR3: CASSHLPGLEQFF. DNA of the CDR3: TGTGCCAGCAGCCACTTACCGGGACTGGAGCAGTTCTTC.

At least ten counts were recorded for this clonotype. The CDR3 DNA sequence: TGTGCCAGCAGCCCCCTCGCGGGAGCCTACAATGAGCAGTTCTTC. This sequence encodes CASSPLAGAYNEQFF. The genes are TRBV7-3 and TRBJ2-1; TRBD2 aligns across 7 bases. The CDR3 length is 15 residues. The V gene's germline CDR1 is SGHTA and CDR2 FQGTGA. The V gene end was trimmed by 5 bases and the J gene end by 2 bases; junction bases not matched to a gene: 6.

V usage is TRBV4-3 and J usage is TRBJ1-4; the D is unclear. Per germline, CDR1 LGHNA and CDR2 YSLEER. The CDR3 totals 16 residues. Between the trimmed V and J ends, which lost 3 bases and 8 bases, there was a span of 19 bases. The CDR3 is CASSHAGRLYREKLFF. CDR3 coding DNA: TGCGCCAGCAGCCATGCGGGCCGACTGTATCGGGAAAAACTGTTTTTT.

The chain joins TRBV28 to TRBJ1-6; 9 nucleotides match TRBD1. Trimming at V came to 5 bases and at J to 9 bases, leaving 8 bases not matched to a gene. The CDR3 contains 15 residues. Germline lookup yields CDR1 MDHEN and CDR2 SYDVKM. For the CDR3, the DNA is TGTGCCAGCAGTAAGCCGGGGACAGGGATTTCACCCCTCCACTTT. Translated: CASSKPGTGISPLHF.

This clonotype was seen more than once but under ten times. This rearrangement joins TRBV6-2 or TRBV6-3 to TRBJ2-5; 7 bases match TRBD1. Germline V gives CDR1 MNHEY, CDR2 SVGEGT. The CDR3 is made up of 14 amino acids. After removal of 7 bases from V and 2 bases from J, the junction contained 7 bases not matched to a gene. Here the CDR3 reads CASIQDRDQETQYF. The CDR3 region has the DNA TGTGCCAGCATCCAAGACAGGGATCAAGAGACCCAGTACTTC.

This clonotype showed up many times. V gene TRBV4-1 combines with J gene TRBJ2-1; D is tentatively TRBD1 or TRBD2 (5 bases each). The CDR3 sequence is 18 residues long. The V end lost 0 bases, the J end lost 8 bases, and 23 bases lay between the germline ends. Germline loops: CDR1 MGHRA, CDR2 YSYEKL. The DNA of the CDR3 is TGCGCCAGCAGCCAAGATCTATCCGGGACCACTAACTTTTATGAGCAGTTCTTC. Protein: CASSQDLSGTTNFYEQFF.

The table lists this clonotype with a few counts. This rearrangement joins TRBV20-1 to TRBJ2-3, with D tentatively TRBD2 (5 bases). The CDR3 contains 16 residues. V lost 0 bases and J 6 bases, leaving 19 bases between the germline ends. The germline V gene has CDR1 DFQATT and CDR2 SNEGSKA (reference sequence). CDR3 loop: CSARDPAGDLVDTQYF. In DNA form, the CDR3 reads TGCAGTGCTAGAGATCCGGCGGGCGACTTAGTGGATACGCAGTATTTT.

This chain joins TRBV18 and TRBJ2-3; D gene uncertain. The CDR3 sequence is 14 residues long. Per the germline V gene, CDR1 is KGHSH and CDR2 is LQKENI. Trimming left V 0 bases short and J 2 bases short, with 6 bases between. CDR3 loop: CASSPPRPTDTQYF. In DNA, the CDR3 is TGTGCCAGCTCACCACCTAGACCCACAGATACGCAGTATTTT.

In this sample, this clonotype turned up many times. The chain uses TRBV5-1 and TRBJ1-2; perhaps TRBD1 as D (5 bases). The germline CDR1 and CDR2 sequences are SGHRS and YFSETQ. Between the trimmed V and J ends, which lost 4 bases and 6 bases, there was a span of 16 bases. This CDR3 has 14 residues. The CDR3 DNA is TGCGCCAGCAGCCGAGCCGGGACTGAGAATGGCTACACCTTC. As protein: CASSRAGTENGYTF.

This clonotype appeared a single time. This sequence joins TRBV20-1 and TRBJ2-6, with a weak D call TRBD1 (5 bases). V dropped 4 bases and J dropped 1 base, with 5 bases sitting between them. Per germline, CDR1 DFQATT and CDR2 SNEGSKA (reference sequence). The CDR3 consists of 13 residues. DNA for the CDR3: TGCAGTGCTACAGGGTCTGGGGCCAACGTCCTGACTTTC. It yields the protein CSATGSGANVLTF.

This clonotype was seen only a few times. DNA for the CDR3: TGTGCCAGCAGCCAAGATACAGGGAATTATAGCAATCAGCCCCAGCATTTT. It codes for CASSQDTGNYSNQPQHF. The rearrangement joins TRBV3-1 to TRBJ1-5, with D possibly being TRBD1 (6 bases). Trimming cost V 0 bases and J 0 bases, with 12 bases left between them. Germline CDR1 reads LGHDT; CDR2 reads YNNKEL (reference sequence). The length of the CDR3 is 17 residues.

This clonotype showed up just a few times. The V gene is TRBV5-6, the J gene TRBJ1-1; D uncertain. Deletions cut 5 bases from V and 3 bases from J, with 14 bases between. Germline lookup yields CDR1 SGHDT and CDR2 YYEEEE. The CDR3 runs 14 residues. The CDR3 DNA is TGTGCCAGCAGTCCCTCCGTGTGGGACACTGAAGCTTTCTTT. This sequence encodes CASSPSVWDTEAFF.

The chain employs TRBV2 and TRBJ2-7, with 9 bases identical to TRBD2. CDR3 length: 15 amino acids. After removal of 6 bases from V and 2 bases from J, the junction contained 8 bases not matched to a gene. CDR1 is SNHLY and CDR2 is FYNNEI in the germline V gene. For the CDR3, the DNA is TGTGCCAGCAGCACCCGGACTAGCGCCGCCTACGAGCAGTACTTC. It is translated as CASSTRTSAAYEQYF.

The table lists this clonotype with many counts. The chain combines TRBV7-2 with TRBJ2-1, with D perhaps matching TRBD2 (6 bases). In germline, CDR1 is SGHTA, CDR2 FQGNSA. The CDR3 spans 13 residues. The V end lost 5 bases, the J end lost 4 bases, and 9 bases lay between the germline ends. CDR3 residues: CASSPTRYNEQFF. The CDR3 nucleotides are TGTGCCAGCAGCCCGACTAGGTACAATGAGCAGTTCTTC.

This clonotype was recorded many times. The chain employs TRBV7-9 and TRBJ1-1; D gene ambiguous. Trimming took 7 bases from V and 1 from J, leaving 13 bases between them. The CDR3 sequence is 14 residues long. Germline V CDR1 and CDR2: SEHNR, FQNEAQ (reference sequence). CDR3 sequence: CASTGRSRNTEAFF. In DNA, the CDR3 is TGTGCCAGCACGGGGAGGAGCAGGAACACTGAAGCTTTCTTT.

This clonotype has more than one count but fewer than ten. The chain joins TRBV7-2 to TRBJ1-4; D unclear. Trimming took 4 bases from V and 4 from J, leaving 10 bases between them. Germline lookup yields CDR1 SGHTA and CDR2 FQGNSA. This CDR3 contains 14 residues. For the CDR3, the DNA is TGTGCCAGCAGCTCTCAGCGGGTTAATGAAAAACTGTTTTTT. The encoded protein is CASSSQRVNEKLFF.

This clonotype was recorded at least ten times. The chain recombines TRBV4-3 with TRBJ2-3; D is unclear. In germline, CDR1 is LGHNA, CDR2 YSLEER. This CDR3 contains 13 residues. V dropped 1 base and J dropped 4 bases, with 6 bases sitting between them. CDR3 protein: CASSQVGADTQYF. The CDR3 nucleotides are TGCGCCAGCAGCCAAGTCGGAGCAGATACGCAGTATTTT.

This clonotype has just a few counts. The chain joins TRBV7-9 to TRBJ2-3; D gene ambiguous. Trimming removed 5 bases at V and 2 bases at J, with 14 bases between. Germline V gene sequence: CDR1 SEHNR, CDR2 FQNEAQ (reference sequence). The CDR3 is 15 amino acids. The CDR3 spells CASSADGTHTDTQYF. The CDR3 DNA is TGTGCCAGCAGCGCGGACGGTACTCACACAGATACGCAGTATTTT.

This clonotype came up a few times. The genes are TRBV23-1 and TRBJ2-3; D gene uncertain. TRBV23-1 is an open reading frame, and its role is uncertain. Trimming left V 4 bases short and J 6 bases short, with 17 bases between. This CDR3 is 15 amino acids long. The CDR3 sequence is CASSLSVRSSDTQYF. The DNA of the CDR3 is TGCGCCAGCAGTCTGAGTGTGAGGAGTAGTGATACGCAGTATTTT.